The 32 T cell receptor beta chains in this list originate from one sample, sequenced in a study of T-cell memory formation after mild COVID-19 (dated by TCRdb to the early 2020s). The library was obtained by 5' RACE. Sequencer: Illumina NovaSeq 6000. TCRdb reanalyzed the raw reads on its own, using fastp at Q25 for trimming and MiXCR for clone calling, and kept in-frame beta chains. Under each unique CDR3 protein, matching rows form one entry showing the most common genes and DNA. Recorded for this sample are 140,000 to 150,000 distinct CDR3 sequences; 15% to 20% of them occurred a single time. The ten largest clones add up to around 2% of the sample. Input material: PBMCs or a T cell subset sorted from them (not recorded which). Receptor source: an adult woman who had mild COVID-19 (a few samples of this study predate the infection). The sample titles of this study are shuffled in the database, so cell type and time point are left out; the donor was told from shared clones.

This clonotype appeared a single time. This rearrangement joins TRBV2 to TRBJ1-2; D unresolved. Germline-derived CDR1 and CDR2 are SNHLY and FYNNEI. Trimming removed 5 bases at V and 3 bases at J, with 10 bases between. CDR3 length: 13 residues. As DNA, the CDR3 is TGTGCCAGCAGTCCCTTGACATACTATGGCTACACCTTC. This codes for CASSPLTYYGYTF. Filled out from reference TRBV2 and TRBJ1-2, the complete variable domain reads EPEVTQTPSHQVTQMGQEVILRCVPISNHLYFYWYRQILGQKVEFLVSFYNNEISEKSEIFDDQFSVERPDGSNFTLKIRSTKLEDSAMYFCASSPLTYYGYTFGSGTRLTVV.

The rearrangement uses TRBV7-9 and TRBJ2-1, with 9 bases matching TRBD2. CDR1 SEHNR and CDR2 FQNEAQ come from the germline V gene (reference sequence). The V segment lost 5 bases and the J segment 9 bases; nucleotides outside the gene matches: 11. The CDR3 is made up of 15 amino acids. The CDR3 is CASSPLASGEGEQFF. The CDR3 DNA reads TGTGCCAGCAGCCCCCTGGCTAGCGGGGAGGGTGAGCAGTTCTTC.

This clonotype was observed a handful of times. The gene calls are TRBV29-1 and TRBJ2-2; TRBD1 matches 11 bases. CDR3 size: 15 residues. V was clipped by 6 bases and J by 6 bases; unmatched bases: 9. CDR1 SQVTM and CDR2 ANQGSEA come from the germline V gene. The CDR3 sequence is CSVGDLGQGAGELFF. The CDR3 nucleotides are TGCAGCGTGGGGGACCTGGGACAGGGGGCCGGGGAGCTGTTTTTT.

The sample holds a few counts of this clonotype. This rearrangement joins TRBV5-1 to TRBJ2-3; maybe TRBD2 (5 bases). The V gene's germline CDR1 is SGHRS and CDR2 YFSETQ. V lost 0 bases to trimming and J lost 2 bases, with 7 bases between them. The CDR3 has 14 amino acids. The CDR3 DNA is TGCGCCAGCAGCTTGGCTAGCCACACAGATACGCAGTATTTT. Its translation is CASSLASHTDTQYF.

This chain joins TRBV4-1 and TRBJ2-3; possible D gene TRBD1, 5 bases. V dropped 0 bases and J dropped 2 bases, with 9 bases sitting between them. CDR3 length: 15 amino acids. Germline V gives CDR1 MGHRA, CDR2 YSYEKL. CDR3 protein: CASSQDRGNTDTQYF. The CDR3 DNA sequence: TGCGCCAGCAGCCAAGATAGGGGCAACACAGATACGCAGTATTTT.

This clonotype has just a few counts. The V and J genes are TRBV18 and TRBJ2-1; TRBD2 agrees at 7 bases. This CDR3 region has 15 residues. J lost 5 bases, V lost 3 bases, and 7 bases had no gene match. The V gene's germline CDR1 is KGHSH and CDR2 LQKENI. The CDR3: CASSPSGKKNNEQFF. CDR3 in DNA: TGTGCCAGCTCACCCAGCGGGAAGAAGAACAATGAGCAGTTCTTC.

This chain joins TRBV11-3 and TRBJ2-5; no definite D call. Germline CDR1 and CDR2: SGHNT and YENEEA. V shed 1 base and J shed 4 bases, with 10 bases lying between them. This CDR3 contains 14 residues. The CDR3 loop reads CASSLVGNRETQYF. DNA for the CDR3: TGTGCCAGCAGCTTAGTAGGAAATAGAGAGACCCAGTACTTC.

V and J are TRBV7-9 and TRBJ2-7; perhaps TRBD2 as D (6 bases). V gave up 1 base and J gave up 6 bases, with 13 bases separating them. Germline lookup yields CDR1 SEHNR and CDR2 FQNEAQ (reference sequence). The CDR3 contains 14 residues. This chain's CDR3 is CASSLGGGRAEQYF. DNA of the CDR3: TGTGCCAGCAGCTTAGGGGGAGGTAGGGCCGAGCAGTACTTC.

The rearrangement uses TRBV27 and TRBJ2-7; 7 bases agree with TRBD2. Germline CDR1 MNHEY, CDR2 SMNVEV (reference sequence). CDR3 size: 13 residues. V dropped 10 bases and J dropped 4; count of bases not matched to a gene: 10. The CDR3 is CATRPSGSYEQYF. CDR3 bases: TGTGCCACCCGGCCTAGCGGATCATACGAGCAGTACTTC.

J is TRBJ2-1 and V is TRBV5-4, with TRBD2 matching over 13 bases. Trimming at V came to 6 bases and at J to 4 bases, leaving 16 bases not matched to a gene. The CDR3 is made up of 19 amino acids. Germline V gene lookup returns CDR1 SGHNT and CDR2 YYREEE (reference sequence). In DNA form, the CDR3 reads TGTGCCAGCACCAGACTAGCGGGGGGTCTCGCACTCGCATACAATGAGCAGTTCTTC. It is translated as CASTRLAGGLALAYNEQFF.

This clonotype occurred many times. The chain is built from TRBV20-1 and TRBJ2-7; 9 bases are shared with TRBD2. This CDR3 has 14 residues. J lost 5 bases, V lost 3 bases, and 8 bases had no gene match. CDR1 is DFQATT, CDR2 SNEGSKA, per germline (reference sequence). CDR3: CSARDAGTSHEQYF. The CDR3 DNA reads TGCAGTGCTAGGGATGCCGGGACTAGCCACGAGCAGTACTTC.

The chain links TRBV12-3 or TRBV12-4 to TRBJ1-2, with TRBD1 matching 8 bases. Trimming cost V 7 bases and J 8 bases; bases outside gene matches: 9. The CDR3 is made up of 13 amino acids. The CDR3 DNA reads TGTGCCAGCACCGGACAGGGTGGTAGAGGCTACACCTTC. As protein: CASTGQGGRGYTF.

This clonotype was counted only a few times. The chain uses TRBV24-1 and TRBJ2-3; TRBD1 is a possible D gene (6 bases). Trimming removed 0 bases from V and 0 bases from J, with 12 bases in between. Germline assignment: CDR1 KGHDR and CDR2 SFDVKD. The CDR3 has 17 amino acids. Written as DNA, the CDR3 is TGTGCCACCAGTGATTTGCCCACAGGGACCAGCACAGATACGCAGTATTTT. Encoded protein: CATSDLPTGTSTDTQYF.

This chain uses TRBV15 with TRBJ1-6; 7 positions match TRBD1. Germline V lookup: CDR1 LNHNV, CDR2 YYDKDF (reference sequence). There are 16 residues in the CDR3. V shed 1 base, J shed 10 bases, and the junction held 10 bases outside the gene matches. As DNA, the CDR3 is TGTGCCACCAGCAGAGTGCCGGGACAGCCATTATCACCCCTCCACTTT. Amino acid sequence: CATSRVPGQPLSPLHF.

The chain is built from TRBV12-3 or TRBV12-4 and TRBJ1-3; maybe TRBD1 (6 bases). The CDR3 has 15 amino acids. Trimming left V 6 bases short and J 0 bases short, with 12 bases between. The CDR3 is CASRPGQNSGNTIYF. CDR3 DNA sequence: TGTGCCAGCAGGCCAGGACAGAACTCTGGAAACACCATATATTTT.

The chain links TRBV20-1 to TRBJ1-5; no reliable D call. V lost 3 bases and J 0 bases, leaving 9 bases between the germline ends. This CDR3 is 14 amino acids long. Looked up from germline, CDR1 is DFQATT and CDR2 is SNEGSKA (reference sequence). CDR3 sequence reads: CSARLGNSNQPQHF. The CDR3 DNA reads TGCAGTGCTAGGCTGGGTAATAGCAATCAGCCCCAGCATTTT.

Only a few counts were recorded for this clonotype. The rearrangement links TRBV7-9 to TRBJ2-7; TRBD2 matches at 9 bases. This CDR3 is built from 16 residues. The junction had 7 bases not matched to a gene; V was cut back by 4 bases and J by 0 bases. CDR1 is SEHNR, CDR2 FQNEAQ, per germline (reference sequence). The CDR3 sequence: CASSSHSGRGSYEQYF. The CDR3, as DNA: TGTGCCAGCAGCTCTCATAGCGGGAGAGGCTCCTACGAGCAGTACTTC.

This clonotype was found many times. The chain links TRBV5-1 to TRBJ2-7, with D possibly being TRBD1 or TRBD2 (6 bases each). V was pared by 5 bases and J by 0 bases, with 12 bases between. The germline V gene has CDR1 SGHRS and CDR2 YFSETQ. CDR3 length equals 14 residues. As DNA, the CDR3 is TGCGCCAGCAGAACCGCGGGACACTCCTACGAGCAGTACTTC. Its translation is CASRTAGHSYEQYF.

This clonotype occurred a few times. V usage is TRBV6-6 and J usage is TRBJ2-3; 9 bases line up with TRBD2. V lost 5 bases and J lost 4; bases outside the gene matches: 7. The CDR3 runs 15 residues. CDR1 is MNHNY and CDR2 is SVGAGI in the germline V gene (reference sequence). CDR3 nucleotide sequence: TGTGCCAGCAGTGAGGTAGCGGGAGTGTCAGATACGCAGTATTTT. Protein: CASSEVAGVSDTQYF.

This clonotype was detected a few times. The gene calls are TRBV5-5 and TRBJ1-2; 10 bases align to TRBD1. Germline CDR1 and CDR2: SGHKS and YYEKEE (reference sequence). The V and J ends lost 0 bases and 2 bases, in that order; junction bases with no gene match: 1. This CDR3 has 15 residues. As DNA, the CDR3 is TGTGCCAGCAGCTTGGCGGGACAGGGGAACTATGGCTACACCTTC. The encoded protein is CASSLAGQGNYGYTF.

Only a few counts were recorded for this clonotype. The chain couples TRBV12-3 or TRBV12-4 to TRBJ2-3; D gene uncertain. This CDR3 region has 12 residues. V gave up 3 bases and J gave up 8 bases, with 9 bases separating them. The CDR3 is CASSFRPVTQYF. CDR3 DNA sequence: TGTGCCAGCAGTTTCCGTCCGGTTACGCAGTATTTT.

This clonotype was observed a few times. In nucleotides, the CDR3 is TGTGCCAGCTCACCACCGGGACAGGGATTCGCAGATACGCAGTATTTT. Amino acids: CASSPPGQGFADTQYF. The chain links TRBV18 to TRBJ2-3, with 9 bases aligning to TRBD1. The CDR3 has 16 residues. V trimming: 0 bases; J trimming: 4 bases; junction bases outside the gene matches: 5. CDR1 is KGHSH and CDR2 is LQKENI in the germline V gene.

This sequence joins TRBV12-3 or TRBV12-4 and TRBJ1-1, with a possible D match to TRBD1 (5 bases). This CDR3 is 13 amino acids long. V was trimmed by 3 bases and J by 8 bases, leaving 13 bases between them. CDR3 sequence reads: CASSFSAGIEAFF. The CDR3 DNA reads as TGTGCCAGCAGTTTTTCGGCAGGGATAGAAGCTTTCTTT.

A few counts support this clonotype. The chain couples TRBV5-1 to TRBJ2-3; the D gene could be TRBD1 or TRBD2 (6 bases each). V was clipped by 3 bases and J by 3 bases, with 14 bases between them. The V gene's germline CDR1 is SGHRS and CDR2 YFSETQ. The CDR3 consists of 15 residues. CDR3 amino acids: CASSSRGLDTDTQYF. For the CDR3, the DNA is TGCGCCAGCAGCTCCCGGGGGCTGGATACAGATACGCAGTATTTT.

The gene calls are TRBV29-1 and TRBJ1-4, with 10 positions matching TRBD1. The CDR3 is 13 residues long. The germline V gene encodes CDR1 SQVTM and CDR2 ANQGSEA. J lost 6 bases, V lost 7 bases, and 5 bases had no gene match. The CDR3 protein is CSARTGGDEKLFF. The CDR3 DNA reads TGCAGCGCTCGGACAGGGGGAGATGAAAAACTGTTTTTT.

This clonotype was counted only a few times. The chain joins TRBV7-6 to TRBJ2-2; 7 bases line up with TRBD1. Germline loops: CDR1 SGHVS, CDR2 FNYEAQ. V dropped 4 bases and J dropped 2; count of bases not matched to a gene: 7. The CDR3 consists of 16 residues. In DNA, the CDR3 is TGTGCCAGCAGCTCGACAGGGTTGGGAAACACCGGGGAGCTGTTTTTT. It codes for CASSSTGLGNTGELFF.

This rearrangement joins TRBV5-1 to TRBJ1-5, with TRBD1 as a possible D gene (6 bases). The germline V and J ends were trimmed by 1 base and 2 bases, with 10 bases remaining between them. The CDR3 extends over 15 amino acids. Germline CDR1 and CDR2: SGHRS and YFSETQ. This CDR3 is CASSLFSGGNQPQHF. CDR3 bases: TGCGCCAGCAGCTTGTTTTCAGGGGGCAATCAGCCCCAGCATTTT.

The table lists this clonotype with a few counts. The chain carries TRBV29-1 and TRBJ1-1, with D possibly being TRBD1 (5 bases). CDR1 is SQVTM and CDR2 is ANQGSEA in the germline V gene. The CDR3 consists of 12 residues. Trimming left V 4 bases short and J 1 base short, with 7 bases between. The DNA of the CDR3 is TGCAGCGTTGTCGGGGGGAACACTGAAGCTTTCTTT. It encodes CSVVGGNTEAFF. The full variable domain, its missing parts supplied by reference TRBV29-1 and TRBJ1-1, is SAVISQKPSRDICQRGTSLTIQCQVDSQVTMMFWYRQQPGQSLTLIATANQGSEATYESGFVIDKFPISRPNLTFSTLTVSNMSPEDSSIYLCSVVGGNTEAFFGQGTRLTVV.

The chain has TRBV12-3 or TRBV12-4 and TRBJ2-3, with 7 nucleotides matching TRBD2. The CDR3 runs 15 residues. J was trimmed by 2 bases and V by 5 bases; bases with no gene match: 7. DNA for the CDR3: TGTGCCAGCAGTGTACTAGCGTTAAACACAGATACGCAGTATTTT. Translating gives CASSVLALNTDTQYF.

The rearrangement links TRBV24-1 to TRBJ2-3, with D possibly TRBD2 on 6 matching bases. This CDR3 spans 13 amino acids. Trimming removed 4 bases from V and 3 bases from J, with 7 bases in between. Germline CDR1 is KGHDR and CDR2 is SFDVKD. The CDR3 loop reads CATSDAGTDTQYF. The CDR3 DNA follows: TGTGCCACCAGTGACGCGGGAACAGATACGCAGTATTTT.

This clonotype appeared a few times. The chain links TRBV12-3 or TRBV12-4 to TRBJ1-5; D is uncertain. V was shortened by 4 bases and J by 11 bases, with 18 bases between the two germline ends. This CDR3 contains 14 residues. The DNA of the CDR3 is TGTGCCAGCAGTTCATTAGCCCCCTTAACGGCCCAGCATTTT. Translated: CASSSLAPLTAQHF.

This clonotype was recorded a few times. V gene TRBV7-3 combines with J gene TRBJ2-1; the match to TRBD2 covers 8 bases. Germline values: CDR1 SGHTA, CDR2 FQGTGA. V lost 3 bases, J lost 8 bases, and 15 bases stayed unmatched. The CDR3 runs to 17 residues. CDR3 region: CASSFNPARGRMDEQFF. In nucleotides, the CDR3 is TGTGCCAGCAGCTTCAATCCGGCGCGCGGGAGGATGGATGAGCAGTTCTTC.